This TCR beta chain was identified during a study of blood T cell repertoires in COVID-19. This table comes from immunoSEQ multiplex PCR, and its TCRdb copy is limited to in-frame clones, with some not included. The sample holds around 250,000 clones, about 90% seen once. The length of the CDR3 is 17 residues. V lost 0 bases and J lost 4, with 16 bases in between. CDR1 SGDLS and CDR2 YYNGEE come from the germline V gene. The receptor was isolated from a woman in her 70s with COVID-19, enrolled during active disease. The V call is TRBV9, the J call TRBJ2-2; D possibly corresponds to TRBD1 (5 bases). Sequencing was performed on peripheral blood. CDR3 bases: TGTGCCAGCAGCGTAGACGAGACAGATAGGGTCACCGGGGAGCTGTTTTTT. It encodes CASSVDETDRVTGELFF.